Below, 3 T cell receptor beta chains from the same sample are listed, as sequenced in a study of T cells expressing NK-cell markers. TCRdb re-called the 5' RACE reads, yielding one record per CDR3 amino acid sequence without DNA. The listing contains approximately 550,000 distinct CDR3 sequences. Sequences were obtained from blood T cells: a sorted CD56 or NKG2C T cell subset, CD4+ or CD8+ T cells, or bulk PBMC T cells (not recorded which). The source is a young man in good health.

This chain joins TRBV5-1 and TRBJ2-5; TCRdb proposes TRBD2, but this gene call is untestable without DNA. Germline-derived CDR1 and CDR2 are SGHRS and YFSETQ. CDR3 length: 14 residues. The CDR3 is CASSGGTDQETQYF.

The chain's CDR3 is CASSPLAGEGQETQYF. V and J are TRBV3-1 and TRBJ2-5; the TCRdb D gene call, TRBD2, has no DNA to confirm it. The CDR3 contains 16 residues. Germline CDR1 LGHDT, CDR2 YNNKEL (reference sequence).

The V and J genes are TRBV5-1 and TRBJ1-2; TCRdb returns TRBD1, unconfirmable since there is no DNA. This CDR3 spans 15 amino acids. Germline loops: CDR1 SGHRS, CDR2 YFSETQ. The CDR3 reads CASSLASRDIDGYTF. Together with reference TRBV5-1 and TRBJ1-2, the CDR3 gives the full variable domain: KAGVTQTPRYLIKTRGQQVTLSCSPISGHRSVSWYQQTPGQGLQFLFEYFSETQRNKGNFPGRFSGRQFSNSRSEMNVSTLELGDSALYLCASSLASRDIDGYTFGSGTRLTVV.